Included here is one T cell receptor beta chain sequence, with context. What it recognizes is unknown. TCRdb recomputed calls from the 5' RACE reads with MiXCR, one row per CDR3 protein. This sample has fewer than 400,000 distinct CDR3 sequences; about 15% occur once, and the top ten carry approximately 0.99%. These data come from a study of CD8 T cells in ankylosing spondylitis. Broader study findings: Reportedly, disease-linked clones are significantly enriched in ankylosing spondylitis patients' matched synovial fluid.

The sample comprised blood, either unsorted or a sorted T cell fraction (not recorded which). The TCR originated in a male donor with ankylosing spondylitis or in good health (not recorded which).

Written as DNA, the CDR3 is TGTGCCAGCAGCTTGGAAAGCGGGAGGAAAGAGACCCAGTACTTC. Translating gives CASSLESGRKETQYF. V and J are TRBV7-8 and TRBJ2-5, with 9 bases identical to TRBD2. The CDR3 is made up of 15 amino acids. Germline assignment: CDR1 SGHVS and CDR2 FQNEAQ. V shed 3 bases, J shed 3 bases, and the junction held 5 bases outside the gene matches.